What follows are 13 T cell receptor beta chains derived from one specimen sequenced in a study of identical twins. TCRdb itself ran the 5' RACE reads through MiXCR, one entry per CDR3 protein. The sample carries 500,000 to 650,000 distinct CDR3 sequences, 20% to 25% recorded once. These data also featured in a second study, about yellow fever vaccine responses in identical twins.

Sequenced: CD4+ T cells sorted from blood. These receptor sequences come from a young woman in good health.

The chain uses TRBV7-2 and TRBJ1-5, with D unclear. V shed 2 bases and J shed 6 bases, with 11 bases lying between them. The CDR3 length is 14 residues. Per germline, CDR1 SGHTA and CDR2 FQGNSA. CDR3 sequence (DNA): TGTGCCAGCAGCTTAAAGGGCAGGTCTCAGCCCCAGCATTTT. Translating it yields CASSLKGRSQPQHF.

This clonotype was seen ten or more times. The rearrangement links TRBV5-1 to TRBJ1-1; no reliable D call. CDR1 SGHRS and CDR2 YFSETQ come from the germline V gene. The ends were cut back, 0 bases at V and 1 base at J, with 7 bases in the middle. CDR3 length: 14 residues. In nucleotides, the CDR3 is TGCGCCAGCAGCTTGGCCGCGGGGAACACTGAAGCTTTCTTT. Translating it yields CASSLAAGNTEAFF.

The J gene is TRBJ2-2, the V gene TRBV28; no definite D call. V lost 2 bases to trimming and J lost 3 bases, with 7 bases between them. This CDR3 region has 14 residues. CDR1 MDHEN and CDR2 SYDVKM come from the germline V gene. The CDR3 sequence: CASSLIDYTGELFF. The CDR3 region has the DNA TGTGCCAGCAGTTTAATAGATTACACCGGGGAGCTGTTTTTT.

This clonotype was found many times. The chain uses TRBV12-3 or TRBV12-4 and TRBJ2-1; D perhaps matches TRBD2 (5 bases). Trimming cost V 4 bases and J 3 bases, with 13 bases left between them. The CDR3 runs to 15 residues. CDR3 nucleotide sequence: TGTGCCAGCAGTTCTCGGCGGGCCCTCTACAATGAGCAGTTCTTC. Its translation: CASSSRRALYNEQFF.

A few counts support this clonotype. This chain connects TRBV18 to TRBJ2-5; 10 bases match TRBD2. CDR3 size: 17 residues. Trimming at V came to 0 bases and at J to 0 bases, leaving 4 bases not matched to a gene. Germline CDR1 and CDR2: KGHSH and LQKENI. CDR3 bases: TGTGCCAGCTCACCACCGGTCCTAGCGGGGGACCAAGAGACCCAGTACTTC. Amino acid sequence: CASSPPVLAGDQETQYF.

V and J are TRBV20-1 and TRBJ2-4, with D possibly matching TRBD1 (6 bases). Per the germline V gene, CDR1 is DFQATT and CDR2 is SNEGSKA (reference sequence). Trimming took 2 bases from V and 9 from J, leaving 17 bases between them. The CDR3 totals 14 residues. In DNA form, the CDR3 reads TGCAGTGCTAGAATAGAAACAGGGAGTCTCATTCAGTACTTC. Protein sequence: CSARIETGSLIQYF.

In its sample, this clonotype was seen a few times. The rearrangement joins TRBV4-1 to TRBJ2-3, with TRBD1 matching over 7 bases. CDR3 size: 15 residues. Per the germline V gene, CDR1 is MGHRA and CDR2 is YSYEKL. J lost 5 bases, V lost 2 bases, and 7 bases had no gene match. The CDR3 DNA reads as TGCGCCAGCAGCCAAAGGGGGCGCAAGGAAGATACGCAGTATTTT. Translated: CASSQRGRKEDTQYF.

This clonotype was seen once. The chain uses TRBV10-2 and TRBJ2-7; tentative D call: TRBD1 (7 bases). The CDR3 runs 12 residues. Germline V gives CDR1 WSHSY, CDR2 SAAADI. V was cut by 6 bases and J by 5 bases, with 11 bases left in between. DNA for the CDR3: TGCGCCAGCAGGGCGGGACAGCACGAGCAGTACGTC. Residues: CASRAGQHEQYV.

This clonotype was seen a few times. The chain links TRBV2 to TRBJ1-6; TRBD1 is a possible D gene (6 bases). The CDR3 sequence is 14 residues long. Between the trimmed V and J ends, which lost 7 bases and 7 bases, there was a span of 14 bases. Per germline, CDR1 SNHLY and CDR2 FYNNEI. For the CDR3, the DNA is TGTGCCAGCAAGATAACAGGGCCGAATTCACCCCTCCACTTT. Its translation: CASKITGPNSPLHF.

This clonotype was seen only a few times. V usage is TRBV7-2 and J usage is TRBJ1-2, with D maybe TRBD1 (6 bases). This CDR3 has 13 residues. Between the trimmed V and J ends, which lost 6 bases and 4 bases, there was a span of 12 bases. Germline V CDR1 and CDR2: SGHTA, FQGNSA. Here the CDR3 reads CASRTDRSYGYTF. DNA of the CDR3: TGTGCCAGCAGGACAGACAGGTCCTATGGCTACACCTTC. The full variable domain, with the rest looked up from reference TRBV7-2 and TRBJ1-2, is GAGVSQSPSNKVTEKGKDVELRCDPISGHTALYWYRQSLGQGLEFLIYFQGNSAPDKSGLPSDRFSAERTGGSVSTLTIQRTQQEDSAVYLCASRTDRSYGYTFGSGTRLTVV.

The J gene is TRBJ2-7, the V gene TRBV12-3 or TRBV12-4, with 7 nucleotides matching TRBD2. This CDR3 spans 15 amino acids. J lost 3 bases, V lost 2 bases, and 7 bases had no gene match. CDR3 in amino acids: CASSLSSSGIYEQYF. The CDR3, as DNA: TGTGCCAGCAGTTTAAGCTCTAGCGGAATCTACGAGCAGTACTTC.

This chain links TRBV2 with TRBJ2-3; the match to TRBD2 covers 12 bases. The CDR3 is made up of 15 amino acids. The V gene end was trimmed by 6 bases and the J gene end by 2 bases; junction bases not matched to a gene: 3. Germline V gene sequence: CDR1 SNHLY, CDR2 FYNNEI. This chain's CDR3 is CASSGLAGTTDTQYF. CDR3 coding DNA: TGTGCCAGCAGCGGACTAGCGGGGACCACAGATACGCAGTATTTT.

The chain recombines TRBV2 with TRBJ2-1; the match to TRBD2 covers 7 bases. Germline CDR1 reads SNHLY; CDR2 reads FYNNEI. This CDR3 region has 14 residues. V lost 7 bases to trimming and J lost 4 bases; unmatched junction nucleotides: 7. This CDR3 reads CASKQLAEYNEQFF. DNA for the CDR3: TGTGCCAGCAAGCAGCTAGCGGAGTACAATGAGCAGTTCTTC.